These T cell receptor beta chains were read from a single sample in a study of CD8+CD57+ T cells in acquired aplastic anemia. TCRdb recomputed calls from the reads with MiXCR, one row per CDR3 protein. The table shows roughly 250,000 distinct CDR3 sequences, with around 45% occurring only once. The sequenced material came from sorted CD4+, CD8+, or CD8+CD57+ T cells (not recorded which) from PBMCs. These receptors were taken from a human donor with aplastic anemia. Both conserved end residues are part of each CDR3. A D gene is named only where the DNA matches it firmly. Clone size is given for some rows only: seen once, a few or many times, or a class if the clone is expanded.

j_call v_call clone_size d_call cdr3_aa cdr3_nt
TRBJ2-5 TRBV12-3/TRBV12-4 many - CASSLYGTPTETQYF TGTGCCAGCAGTTTATATGGGACGCCGACTGAGACCCAGTACTTC
TRBJ2-1 TRBV30 few - CAWSWVLNNEQFF TGTGCCTGGAGTTGGGTTCTGAACAATGAGCAGTTCTTC
TRBJ2-1 TRBV6-1 - - CASTERKNNEQFF TGTGCCAGCACGGAGCGTAAAAACAATGAGCAGTTCTTC
TRBJ1-1 TRBV6-4 many - CASSDTPLRVLTEAFF TGTGCCAGCAGTGACACCCCGTTAAGGGTTCTTACTGAAGCTTTCTTT
TRBJ2-5 TRBV9 - - CASSASSRQETQYF TGTGCCAGCAGCGCGAGCAGCAGGCAAGAGACCCAGTACTTC
TRBJ2-7 TRBV5-1 once - CAGSLAEGQPRYEQYF TGCGCCGGCAGCTTGGCCGAAGGACAGCCTAGGTACGAGCAGTACTTC
TRBJ1-6 TRBV7-3 - TRBD1 CASSPQGGSGGAASPLHF TGTGCTAGCAGCCCACAGGGGGGTAGCGGGGGGGCCGCTTCACCCCTCCACTTT
TRBJ1-1 TRBV20-1 - TRBD1 CSARGQEEFSEAFF TGCAGTGCTAGGGGACAGGAGGAGTTCTCTGAAGCTTTCTTT
TRBJ2-7 TRBV12-3/TRBV12-4 - - CASRGGTLYYEQYF TGTGCCAGCCGAGGGGGGACTCTATACTACGAGCAGTACTTC
TRBJ2-5 TRBV7-9 - - CASSLVGWGNQPQYF TGTGCCAGCAGCTTAGTGGGCTGGGGCAATCAGCCCCAGTACTTC
TRBJ2-1 TRBV24-1 - - CATSDGGRSNEQFF TGTGCCACCAGTGATGGGGGCAGGAGCAATGAGCAGTTCTTC
TRBJ2-7 TRBV4-1 many - CASSQGNKWYF TGCGCCAGCAGCCAAGGGAACAAATGGTACTTC
TRBJ2-7 TRBV15 - TRBD2 CATSSRQGLACLGEQYF TGTGCCACCAGCAGCCGACAGGGACTAGCGTGCCTCGGGGAGCAGTACTTC
TRBJ1-5 TRBV14 many - CASSRGPQHF TGTGCCAGCAGCCGCGGCCCCCAGCATTTT
TRBJ1-1 TRBV9 many - CASSVASGQNTEAFF TGTGCCAGCAGCGTGGCGAGCGGGCAGAACACTGAAGCTTTCTTT
TRBJ2-3 TRBV6-2/TRBV6-3 few - CASTERAPDRADTQYF TGTGCCAGCACCGAGCGGGCCCCCGATAGGGCGGATACGCAGTATTTT
TRBJ2-7 TRBV25-1 - - CASSESGAEDEQYF TGTGCCAGCAGTGAATCCGGGGCGGAGGACGAGCAGTACTTC
TRBJ2-7 TRBV10-3 - TRBD1 CAISTGDRRYEQYF TGTGCCATCAGCACAGGGGACAGGAGGTACGAGCAGTACTTC
TRBJ1-2 TRBV28 many - CASSLEGGSGYTF TGTGCCAGCAGTTTGGAGGGGGGCAGTGGCTACACCTTC
TRBJ1-1 TRBV2 few - CASSDRNRDYTEAFF TGTGCCAGCAGTGATCGTAACAGGGACTACACTGAAGCTTTCTTT
TRBJ2-2 TRBV10-3 - TRBD1 CAIRQGVDTGELFF TGTGCCATCAGACAGGGGGTCGACACCGGGGAGCTGTTTTTT
TRBJ2-5 TRBV19 - - CASSWLGEDQPQYF TGTGCCAGTAGTTGGTTAGGGGAAGATCAGCCCCAGTACTTC
TRBJ1-1 TRBV2 - TRBD1 CASSLTGASTEAFF TGTGCCAGCAGTTTAACAGGGGCAAGCACTGAAGCTTTCTTT
TRBJ2-5 TRBV5-6 few TRBD1 CASSPGQGWEEETQYF TGTGCCAGCAGCCCGGGACAGGGTTGGGAGGAAGAGACCCAGTACTTC
TRBJ1-2 TRBV2 many - CASSEGLGYTF TGTGCCAGCAGTGAGGGGCTAGGCTACACCTTC
TRBJ2-3 TRBV9 - - CASRPDEEFTDTQYF TGTGCCAGCAGACCAGATGAGGAGTTCACAGATACGCAGTATTTT
TRBJ2-7 TRBV29-1 many TRBD2 CSAGGGRHDEQYF TGCAGCGCGGGTGGCGGGAGACATGACGAGCAGTACTTC
TRBJ2-7 TRBV10-3 - - CAISEGETGELYF TGTGCCATCAGTGAAGGGGAAACCGGGGAGCTGTACTTC
TRBJ2-2 TRBV7-2 - TRBD1 CASSRTPGQGGLFF TGTGCCAGCAGCCGTACTCCGGGACAGGGCGGGCTGTTTTTT
TRBJ1-5 TRBV7-8 many - CASSIGQNNQPQHF TGTGCCAGCAGCATAGGACAAAACAATCAGCCCCAGCATTTT
TRBJ2-5 TRBV7-9 - TRBD1 CASSRTGNGETQYF TGTGCCAGCAGCCGGACAGGGAACGGAGAGACCCAGTACTTC
TRBJ1-2 TRBV7-9 - - CASSHQREHYGYTF TGTGCCAGCAGCCACCAGCGGGAGCACTATGGCTACACCTTC
TRBJ2-2 TRBV6-5 few TRBD1 CASSYLPGQGAGELFF TGTGCCAGCAGTTACTTGCCGGGACAGGGCGCCGGGGAGCTGTTTTTT
TRBJ2-7 TRBV9 - TRBD1 CASKVVNRGPYEQYF TGTGCCAGCAAAGTAGTAAACAGGGGCCCCTACGAGCAGTACTTC
TRBJ2-7 TRBV12-3/TRBV12-4 many TRBD1 CASSLRTGVTYEQYF TGTGCCAGCAGTTTAAGGACAGGTGTTACCTACGAGCAGTACTTC
TRBJ1-1 TRBV6-1 - TRBD1 CASSTLRDRPHGNTEAFF TGTGCCAGCAGTACTCTCCGGGACAGGCCCCATGGAAACACTGAAGCTTTCTTT
TRBJ2-7 TRBV6-5 - TRBD2 CASSYGGGGYEQYF TGTGCCAGCAGTTACGGTGGGGGGGGATACGAGCAGTACTTC
TRBJ1-2 TRBV27 - - CASSSGRTFSYTF TGTGCCAGCAGTTCGGGACGGACTTTCAGCTACACCTTC
TRBJ2-2 TRBV11-2 once - CASTRDGFTGELFF TGTGCCAGCACCCGGGACGGATTCACCGGGGAGCTGTTTTTT
TRBJ1-2 TRBV7-3 - - CASSEQGRREGYTF TGTGCCAGCAGCGAGCAGGGGCGCCGCGAGGGCTACACCTTC
TRBJ2-7 TRBV7-2 once - CASSLRGVGEQYF TGTGCCAGCAGCTTAAGGGGTGTGGGGGAGCAGTACTTC